This is a list of T cell receptor beta chains from one sample in a study of shared clonotypes between healthy human individuals. Some clones are missing from TCRdb's copy, which holds only in-frame ones; the method was immunoSEQ multiplex PCR. The data hold around 580,000 clones, with 95% to 98% observed a single time. Sequences were obtained from naive CD8+ T cells sorted from blood. All receptors derive from a man aged 30-40 years in good health. CDR3s include the opening cysteine and the closing phenylalanine or tryptophan. The order of the fields is CDR3 protein, J gene, V gene.

CDR3: CATLSEASSGANVLTF; J: TRBJ2-6; V: TRBV18
CDR3: CASSYSSPGELFF; J: TRBJ2-2; V: TRBV6-5
CDR3: CASSGATSGADEQFF; J: TRBJ2-1; V: TRBV6-1
CDR3: CASSLEPLYEQYF; J: TRBJ2-7; V: TRBV5-4
CDR3: CASGMLSTDTQYF; J: TRBJ2-3; V: TRBV27
CDR3: CSVEGTGGSTTF; J: TRBJ2-7; V: TRBV29-1
CDR3: CSGRDNSYEQYF; J: TRBJ2-7; V: TRBV29-1
CDR3: CSVGEGTGSYNEQFF; J: TRBJ2-1; V: TRBV29-1
CDR3: CASRTSSIEQFF; J: TRBJ2-1; V: TRBV27
CDR3: CASSLYPGQGADQPQHF; J: TRBJ1-5; V: TRBV27
CDR3: CASSRGGDTIYF; J: TRBJ1-3; V: TRBV13
CDR3: CASSGGTAPWGANVLTF; J: TRBJ2-6; V: TRBV11-1
CDR3: CASSLGTSGTDTQYF; J: TRBJ2-3; V: TRBV11-2
CDR3: CASSAGRGAQGYEQYF; J: TRBJ2-7; V: TRBV9
CDR3: CASSLTQGNEQFF; J: TRBJ2-1; V: TRBV28
CDR3: CASSLSTGSEQYF; J: TRBJ2-7; V: TRBV11-2
CDR3: CASSSLAGGPDTQYF; J: TRBJ2-3; V: TRBV7-2
CDR3: CASSYGADTDTQYF; J: TRBJ2-3; V: TRBV6-5
CDR3: CASSQDNLLYEQYF; J: TRBJ2-7; V: TRBV4-1
CDR3: CSVDRETQYF; J: TRBJ2-5; V: TRBV29-1
CDR3: CASSVGTSGYEQYF; J: TRBJ2-7; V: TRBV10-2
CDR3: CVSLAGDYEQYF; J: TRBJ2-7; V: TRBV6-5
CDR3: CASSEASGIANEQFF; J: TRBJ2-1; V: TRBV10-2
CDR3: CASTTGGSFSTDTQYF; J: TRBJ2-3; V: TRBV2
CDR3: CASSVGPLTLSYTF; J: TRBJ1-2; V: TRBV9
CDR3: CASSLFGLATSTDTQYF; J: TRBJ2-3; V: TRBV7-6
CDR3: CASGGRGEAFF; J: TRBJ1-1; V: TRBV9
CDR3: CASSSKLAGGPNEQYF; J: TRBJ2-7; V: TRBV7-9
CDR3: CASSGAGTSGRVLPQETQYF; J: TRBJ2-5; V: TRBV10-2
CDR3: CSVDGLAYPSETQYF; J: TRBJ2-5; V: TRBV29-1
CDR3: CASSYSTTMNTEAFF; J: TRBJ1-1; V: TRBV6-6
CDR3: CASSLGQGDTDTQYF; J: TRBJ2-3; V: TRBV7-7
CDR3: CAWKGQTTSVQGYGYTF; J: TRBJ1-2; V: TRBV30
CDR3: CASSVAEGGRGSYNEQFF; J: TRBJ2-1; V: TRBV9
CDR3: CASSVTGGGEQYF; J: TRBJ2-7; V: TRBV7-9
CDR3: CASSLGGRAPVNTEAFF; J: TRBJ1-1; V: TRBV11-2
CDR3: CASSQFGLDSNQPQHF; J: TRBJ1-5; V: TRBV28
CDR3: CASRTIPGQGSYEQYF; J: TRBJ2-7; V: TRBV5-5
CDR3: CATHHTGPSGELFF; J: TRBJ2-2; V: TRBV5-5
CDR3: CASSFPGQGSGYTF; J: TRBJ1-2; V: TRBV28
CDR3: CASSLDPGLNTGELFF; J: TRBJ2-2; V: TRBV5-1
CDR3: CASTPNHDQGNQPQHF; J: TRBJ1-5; V: TRBV23-1
CDR3: CASSYGQGVLYGYTF; J: TRBJ1-2; V: TRBV6-5
CDR3: CASIDGFNEKLFF; J: TRBJ1-4; V: TRBV28
CDR3: CASSLGQTPSTDTQYF; J: TRBJ2-3; V: TRBV11-2
CDR3: CASSLKPLYEQYF; J: TRBJ2-7; V: TRBV27
CDR3: CASSHQGTSGRLGTDTQYF; J: TRBJ2-3; V: TRBV4-1
CDR3: CAISESQRHDEQYF; J: TRBJ2-7; V: TRBV10-3